This T cell receptor (beta chain) was captured by sequencing in a study of blood T cell repertoires in COVID-19. For the study at large: The origin of the acute and convalescent COVID-19 samples was the United States, Italy and Spain. Sample material is recorded as cDNA or gDNA derived from T cells, B-cell-depleted T cells, or PBMCs.

This CDR3 is 14 amino acids long. V dropped 6 bases and J dropped 2; count of bases not matched to a gene: 5. CDR1 and CDR2 (germline): SGHTA, FQGNSA. Per the original data handling: Amplification from reference gene primers served as the basis for estimated nucleated cell counts. Libraries were prepared by immunoSEQ multiplex PCR; TCRdb keeps only in-frame clonotypes and omits some of them. V and J calls and clone size come straight from that table; D and trimming were deduced from the DNA. The repertoire holds about 240,000 clones, with about 80% as singletons. This clone came up a few times. The receptor comes from a woman older than 75 with acute or convalescent COVID-19. The rearrangement links TRBV7-2 to TRBJ2-3, with 7 bases that match TRBD2. Sequencing was done on a sample of peripheral blood. The CDR3 bases are TGTGCCAGCAGTCGCGGGGGAGCCACAGATACGCAGTATTTT. Translated: CASSRGGATDTQYF.